Included here is one T cell receptor beta chain sequence, with context. Its cognate antigen is unknown. The CDR3 has 17 amino acids. After removal of 4 bases from V and 2 bases from J, the junction contained 9 bases not matched to a gene. Germline V gene data show CDR1 as LGHNA and CDR2 as YNFKEQ. Sequenced by immunoSEQ multiplex PCR; TCRdb stores in-frame clones only, minus some. The data hold some 92,000 clones, with roughly 89% observed a single time. This specimen comes from a study of graft-versus-host responses after intestinal transplantation. Study information: Recipients got multivisceral, liver-intestinal, or isolated intestinal transplants.

Findings and caveats of the study: Elevated graft-versus-host to host-versus-graft clonal ratios in allografts were recorded for patients with graft-donor T cell macrochimerism. GvH clones detected in recipient marrow included some appearing first in ileum or blood.

Source: unstimulated CD4+ T cells sorted from spleen or lymph node cells, taken before intestinal transplant. The chain has TRBV4-2 and TRBJ1-4, with 8 bases fitting TRBD1. This receptor was obtained from a human donor who received an intestinal transplant. This chain's CDR3 is CASSLRAGGATNEKLFF. CDR3 nucleotides: TGTGCCAGCAGCCTCCGTGCAGGGGGCGCGACTAATGAAAAACTGTTTTTT.